The sequence of this T cell receptor (beta chain) was determined in a study of Graves' ophthalmopathy and Graves' hyperthyroidism. Points on this clonotype: The antigen is not known.

The evidence that diagnosis relied on was clinical symptoms, serum thyroxine, TRAb, thyroid ultrasound and orbital computed tomography. Study-wide results and caveats: Among expanded thyroid clonotypes above 0.001 frequency, most also occurred in blood.

RNA transcripts served as template for amplifying TCR beta CDR3 sequences. The first round was an RT-PCR with HTBI primers, and the second round was a multiplex PCR. TCRdb ran MiXCR on the multiplex PCR reads and lists one entry per CDR3 protein. This repertoire shows over 650,000 distinct CDR3 sequences, 35% to 45% found once; its top ten account for 3% to 4%. This TCR derives from an adult man with Graves' ophthalmopathy. Sequences were obtained from peripheral blood.

The CDR3 sequence is CASSEAGTVNGEQYF. In DNA form, the CDR3 reads TGTGCCAGCAGTGAAGCGGGGACGGTTAATGGCGAGCAGTACTTC. The chain recombines TRBV25-1 with TRBJ2-7; a weak D match, TRBD2 (6 bases). V lost 2 bases to trimming and J lost 6 bases, with 17 bases between them. The CDR3 totals 15 residues. Per the germline V gene, CDR1 is MGHDK and CDR2 is SYGVNS.